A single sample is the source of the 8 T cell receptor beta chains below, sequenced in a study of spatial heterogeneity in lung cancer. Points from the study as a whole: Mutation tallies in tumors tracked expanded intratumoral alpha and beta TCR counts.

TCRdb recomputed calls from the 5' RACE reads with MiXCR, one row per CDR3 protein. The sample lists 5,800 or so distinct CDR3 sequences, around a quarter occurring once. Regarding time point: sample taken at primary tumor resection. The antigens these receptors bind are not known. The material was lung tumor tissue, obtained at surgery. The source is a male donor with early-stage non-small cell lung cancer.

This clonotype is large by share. The CDR3 DNA is TGTGCCAGCAACCCGGGCAGGGGAAAGTCCGAGCAGTACTTC. This encodes CASNPGRGKSEQYF. The J gene is TRBJ2-7, the V gene TRBV7-8; tentatively, D is TRBD1 (6 bases). The germline V gene has CDR1 SGHVS and CDR2 FQNEAQ. V gave up 7 bases and J gave up 6 bases, with 19 bases separating them. CDR3 length: 14 amino acids.

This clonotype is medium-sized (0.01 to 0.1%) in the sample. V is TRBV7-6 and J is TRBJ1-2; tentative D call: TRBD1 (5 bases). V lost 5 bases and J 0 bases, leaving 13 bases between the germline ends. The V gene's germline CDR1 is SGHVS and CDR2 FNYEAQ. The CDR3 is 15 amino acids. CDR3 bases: TGTGCCAGCAGCCCATGGGACTCGTCTAACTATGGCTACACCTTC. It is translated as CASSPWDSSNYGYTF.

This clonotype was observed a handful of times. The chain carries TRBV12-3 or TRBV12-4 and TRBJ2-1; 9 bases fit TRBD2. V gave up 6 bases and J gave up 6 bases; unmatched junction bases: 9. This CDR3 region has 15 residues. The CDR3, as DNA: TGTGCCAGCAGCCCGCGTAGCGGGAGAGTCAATGAGCAGTTCTTC. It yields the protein CASSPRSGRVNEQFF.

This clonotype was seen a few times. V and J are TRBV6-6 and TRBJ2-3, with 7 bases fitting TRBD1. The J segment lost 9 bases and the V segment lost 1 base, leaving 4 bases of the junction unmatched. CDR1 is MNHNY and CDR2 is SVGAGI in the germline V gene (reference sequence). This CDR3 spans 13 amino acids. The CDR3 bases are TGTGCCAGCAGTTACTGGGACAGCGGAACGCAGTATTTT. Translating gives CASSYWDSGTQYF.

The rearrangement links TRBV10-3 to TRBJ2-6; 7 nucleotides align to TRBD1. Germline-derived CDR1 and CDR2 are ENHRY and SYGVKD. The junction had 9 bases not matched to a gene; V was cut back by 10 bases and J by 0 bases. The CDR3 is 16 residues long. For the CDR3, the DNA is TGTGCCACAGGACAGGAGACCTTCTCTGGGGCCAACGTCCTGACTTTC. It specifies CATGQETFSGANVLTF.

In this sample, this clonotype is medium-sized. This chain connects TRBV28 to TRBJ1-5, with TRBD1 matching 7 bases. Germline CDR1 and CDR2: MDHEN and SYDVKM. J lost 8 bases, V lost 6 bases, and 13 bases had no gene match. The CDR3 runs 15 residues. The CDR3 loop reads CASSPRGQGEEPQHF. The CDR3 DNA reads TGTGCCAGCAGCCCTAGGGGGCAGGGCGAGGAGCCCCAGCATTTT. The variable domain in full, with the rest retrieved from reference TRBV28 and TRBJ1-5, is DVKVTQSSRYLVKRTGEKVFLECVQDMDHENMFWYRQDPGLGLRLIYFSYDVKMKEKGDIPEGYSVSREKKERFSLILESASTNQTSMYLCASSPRGQGEEPQHFGDGTRLSIL.

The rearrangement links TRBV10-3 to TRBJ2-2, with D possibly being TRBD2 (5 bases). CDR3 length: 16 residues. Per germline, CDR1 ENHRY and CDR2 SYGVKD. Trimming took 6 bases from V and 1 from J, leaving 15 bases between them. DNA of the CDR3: TGTGCCATCAGCCGGGGAACTGCCGAGAACACCGGGGAGCTGTTTTTT. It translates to CAISRGTAENTGELFF.

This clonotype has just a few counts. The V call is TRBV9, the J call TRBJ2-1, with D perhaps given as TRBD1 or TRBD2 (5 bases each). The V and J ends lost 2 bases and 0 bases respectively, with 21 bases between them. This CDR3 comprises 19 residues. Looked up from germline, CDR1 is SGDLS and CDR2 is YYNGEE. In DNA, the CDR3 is TGTGCCAGCAGCGTCCTCCCCGGAACTGGGGGTAGCTCCTACAATGAGCAGTTCTTC. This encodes CASSVLPGTGGSSYNEQFF.